Listed below are T cell receptor beta chains from one sample, sequenced in a study of T cell repertoires in MIS-A myocarditis. Profiled with immunoSEQ multiplex PCR; TCRdb holds only in-frame clones, not every one. Of 14,000 to 15,000 clones detected, 70% to 85% appear once; the ten largest clones hold approximately 61%. Sequencing was done on a sample of left ventricle heart tissue obtained at autopsy. The receptors derive from a man aged 18 to 35 with fulminant myocarditis from multisystem inflammatory syndrome in adults (MIS-A) after COVID-19. Each CDR3 is given without its conserved first and last residue.

V	J	CDR3
TRBV4-3	TRBJ2-1	ASSPGQGLLGNEQF
TRBV5-1	TRBJ2-5	ASSRGAGSRETQY
TRBV18	TRBJ2-5	ASSPEKETQY
TRBV9	TRBJ2-1	ASVATSGSNEQF
TRBV7-8	TRBJ1-4	ASSPAMGGRQVHEKLF
TRBV2	TRBJ2-5	ASSEGQGGYGETQY
TRBV19	TRBJ1-6	ASSIQAEGSPLH
TRBV29-1	TRBJ1-2	SVWGTGGPTNYGYT
TRBV16	TRBJ1-3	ASSPTGTKGNTIY
TRBV24-1	TRBJ2-5	ATSDYGPSLATETQY
TRBV30	TRBJ2-7	PMIYEQY
TRBV15	TRBJ1-2	ATSREWAQEKYYGYT
TRBV3-1/TRBV3-2	TRBJ2-1	ASSQDRTGNQF
TRBV28	TRBJ1-1	ASRTSGDWAEAF
TRBV10-2	TRBJ2-7	ASSPQGYEQY
TRBV3-1/TRBV3-2	TRBJ2-5	ASSRARGPQETQY
TRBV7-8	TRBJ2-3	ASSLVGGTSGETQY
TRBV9	TRBJ2-3	ASSVGLQGATDTQY
TRBV7-9	TRBJ1-2	ASSAGTPNGYT
TRBV3-1/TRBV3-2	TRBJ2-3	ASSDPGTGLKDTQY
TRBV24-1	TRBJ1-2	ATSDPGEGLGYT
TRBV15	TRBJ1-2	ATSRDPRPEGYT
TRBV19	TRBJ2-2	ASNHPGDTGELF
TRBV13	TRBJ1-1	ASSPQPGNTEAF